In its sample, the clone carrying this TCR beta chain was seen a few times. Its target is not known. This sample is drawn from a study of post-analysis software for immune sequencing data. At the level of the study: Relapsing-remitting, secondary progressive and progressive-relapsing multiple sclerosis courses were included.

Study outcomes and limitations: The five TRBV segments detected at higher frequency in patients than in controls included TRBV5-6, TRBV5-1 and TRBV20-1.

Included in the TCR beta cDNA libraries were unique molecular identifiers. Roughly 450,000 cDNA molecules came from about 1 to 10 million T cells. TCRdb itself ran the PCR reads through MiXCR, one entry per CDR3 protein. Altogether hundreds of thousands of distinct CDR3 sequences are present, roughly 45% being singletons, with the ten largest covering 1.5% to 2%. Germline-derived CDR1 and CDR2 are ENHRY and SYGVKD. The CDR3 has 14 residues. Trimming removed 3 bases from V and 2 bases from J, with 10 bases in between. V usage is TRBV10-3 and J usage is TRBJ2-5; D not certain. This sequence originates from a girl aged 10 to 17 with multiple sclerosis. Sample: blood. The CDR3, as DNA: TGTGCCATCAGTGAATTCTGGGATCAAGAGACCCAGTACTTC. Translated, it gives CAISEFWDQETQYF.